There are a few counts of the clone carrying this T cell receptor (beta chain). Its matching antigen is unknown. 13 Jbeta primers and 60 Vbeta primers were used for the PCR. Assay: immunoSEQ multiplex PCR; the TCRdb copy retains only in-frame clones and omits some. The profile covers around 100,000 clones, with around 80% appearing a single time and approximately 4.8% taken by the ten largest. The data were taken from a study of cytomegalovirus exposure and HLA in healthy donors. Germline assignment: CDR1 MGHRA and CDR2 YSYEKL. The CDR3 contains 16 residues. Unmatched junction bases numbered 5, after V lost 3 bases and J lost 6 bases. Overall study findings and caveats: What a later analysis showed was that several of the most significant clusters appeared linked to common viral pathogens. The study recorded over 150 TCR beta chains that were cytomegalovirus-associated. Solely CMV serostatus was available to characterize immune exposure. Roughly uniform depth of sequencing across donors was assumed in presence/absence analyses.

The receptor comes from a male donor in good health and CMV-seropositive. The chain recombines TRBV4-1 with TRBJ2-5; 15 positions agree with TRBD2. The sequencing sample was made of PBMCs. The CDR3 loop is CASSQRTSGRGQTQYF. The DNA of the CDR3 is TGCGCCAGCAGCCAGAGGACTAGCGGGAGGGGGCAGACCCAGTACTTC.